The 5 T cell receptor beta chains below all came from one sample that was sequenced in a study of identical twins. TCRdb recomputed calls from the 5' RACE reads with MiXCR, one row per CDR3 protein. The sample has under 450,000 distinct CDR3 sequences; roughly 20% are singletons. The sample taken for sequencing was naive T cells sorted from blood. Source of these receptors: a man aged 45-65 years in good health.

This chain links TRBV3-1 with TRBJ1-1, with a weak D call TRBD1 (6 bases). V shed 3 bases and J shed 2 bases, with 13 bases lying between them. Germline loops: CDR1 LGHDT, CDR2 YNNKEL (reference sequence). The CDR3 consists of 15 residues. DNA of the CDR3: TGTGCCAGCAGCCAGACAGGTTCCATAAACACTGAAGCTTTCTTT. Translating it yields CASSQTGSINTEAFF.

V gene TRBV27 combines with J gene TRBJ2-2; 10 nucleotides agree with TRBD2. Germline CDR1 MNHEY, CDR2 SMNVEV (reference sequence). The junction had 7 bases not matched to a gene; V was cut back by 3 bases and J by 3 bases. This CDR3 comprises 17 residues. The CDR3 nucleotides read TGTGCCAGCAGTTTCCTAGCGGGAGCGTCGGACACCGGGGAGCTGTTTTTT. This gives the protein CASSFLAGASDTGELFF.

The sample holds many counts of this clonotype. This chain links TRBV29-1 with TRBJ2-1; D is unclear. The germline V gene has CDR1 SQVTM and CDR2 ANQGSEA. The CDR3 is 10 amino acids. Trimming removed 7 bases from V and 12 bases from J, with 13 bases in between. The CDR3 reads CSGTNYRQFF. CDR3 bases: TGCAGCGGCACAAACTATAGGCAGTTCTTC.

This clonotype was observed a handful of times. The rearrangement uses TRBV19 and TRBJ2-2; 8 nucleotides agree with TRBD2. V was clipped by 3 bases and J by 1 base; unmatched bases: 7. Germline V gene lookup returns CDR1 LNHDA and CDR2 SQIVND (reference sequence). There are 17 residues in the CDR3. CDR3: CASSISGGRLNTGELFF. CDR3 sequence (DNA): TGTGCCAGTAGTATCTCTGGCGGGAGGCTGAACACCGGGGAGCTGTTTTTT.

A single count supports this clonotype. A much larger clone sits a single nucleotide away, making a read error possible. The chain employs TRBV6-2 or TRBV6-3 and TRBJ2-7; a weak D match, TRBD1 (5 bases). V was shortened by 6 bases and J by 2 bases, with 11 bases between the two germline ends. CDR1 and CDR2 from the germline V gene are MNHEY and SVGEGT. The CDR3 has 13 residues. CDR3: CASSQTVTYEQYF. The CDR3 DNA follows: TGTGCCAGCAGCCAGACAGTGACCTACGAGCAGTACTTC.